These T cell receptor beta chains were read from a single sample in a study of blood T cells in healthy people across ages. TCRdb re-called the 5' RACE reads with MiXCR, one entry per CDR3 protein. The sample contains about 670,000 distinct CDR3 sequences, around 52% of which appear only once. The sequenced material came from blood. These receptors all come from an elderly woman in good health. Each CDR3 is given with its conserved first and last residue. A D gene is named only where the DNA matches it firmly. Clone size, where shown, is once, few, many, or a class for clones that have expanded.

CDR3 length	J gene	V gene	D gene	clone size	CDR3 protein	CDR3 DNA
15	TRBJ2-1	TRBV12-3/TRBV12-4	TRBD2	many	CASRALAGDYNEQFF	TGTGCCAGCAGAGCCCTAGCGGGGGATTACAATGAGCAGTTCTTC
14	TRBJ2-3	TRBV29-1	TRBD1	NA	CSAEGQASTDTQYF	TGCAGCGCCGAGGGACAGGCGTCCACAGATACGCAGTATTTT
14	TRBJ2-7	TRBV3-1	NA	many	CASGASRGKGEQYF	TGTGCCAGCGGCGCCTCGCGCGGGAAGGGCGAGCAGTACTTC
16	TRBJ2-3	TRBV6-1	NA	many	CASSVAGYITGDTQYF	TGTGCCAGCAGTGTGGCCGGCTACATAACAGGAGATACGCAGTATTTT
15	TRBJ2-7	TRBV15	NA	once	CATSRDRLDSYEQYF	TGTGCCACCAGCAGAGATAGATTGGACTCCTACGAGCAGTACTTC
14	TRBJ1-5	TRBV19	NA	NA	CASLRQGTGQPQHF	TGTGCCAGCCTGAGGCAGGGGACGGGACAGCCCCAGCATTTT
15	TRBJ2-1	TRBV2	TRBD2	many	CAIRSGGRSYNEQFF	TGTGCCATACGCTCGGGGGGGCGCTCCTACAATGAGCAGTTCTTC
19	TRBJ2-1	TRBV4-2	TRBD2	NA	CASSQEGWTSGGSYNEQFF	TGTGCCAGCAGCCAAGAAGGTTGGACTAGCGGGGGGTCATACAATGAGCAGTTCTTC
13	TRBJ2-1	TRBV29-1	NA	once	CSVDPLVGSGQFF	TGCAGCGTTGACCCCCTTGTGGGATCGGGGCAGTTCTTC
13	TRBJ2-3	TRBV7-2	TRBD2	NA	CASRPGGSDTRYF	TGTGCCAGTCGTCCGGGAGGATCGGATACGCGGTATTTT
14	TRBJ2-1	TRBV12-3/TRBV12-4	TRBD1	many	CASTMTGGWNEQFF	TGTGCCAGCACCATGACAGGGGGTTGGAATGAGCAGTTCTTC
14	TRBJ2-7	TRBV18	NA	NA	CASSPGGRSYEQYF	TGTGCCAGCTCCCCAGGGGGGAGGTCCTACGAGCAGTACTTC
15	TRBJ2-3	TRBV6-6	NA	few	CASSYSLRSTDTQYF	TGTGCCAGCAGTTACTCGTTGCGTTCCACAGATACGCAGTATTTT
15	TRBJ2-7	TRBV28	TRBD1	many	CASSLWGTGEYEQYF	TGTGCCAGCAGTTTATGGGGGACAGGGGAGTACGAGCAGTACTTC
15	TRBJ2-5	TRBV15	NA	many	CATSRRSTNGETQYF	TGTGCCACCAGCCGTCGATCTACTAACGGGGAGACCCAGTACTTC
17	TRBJ2-6	TRBV28	NA	NA	CASSLGHRRSGANVLTF	TGTGCCAGCAGTTTAGGTCACCGTCGTTCTGGGGCCAACGTCCTGACTTTC
11	TRBJ2-7	TRBV29-1	NA	many	CSVYKAYEQYF	TGCAGCGTTTACAAGGCCTACGAGCAGTACTTC
12	TRBJ2-1	TRBV3-1	NA	few	CASSREPGEQFF	TGTGCCAGCAGCAGAGAGCCTGGTGAGCAGTTCTTC
15	TRBJ2-3	TRBV24-1	TRBD1	NA	CATSVGTGGADTQYF	TGTGCCACCAGTGTAGGGACAGGGGGCGCGGATACGCAGTATTTT
15	TRBJ1-2	TRBV12-3/TRBV12-4	TRBD1	NA	CASSPGTGGTIGYTF	TGTGCCAGCAGTCCCGGGACAGGGGGCACGATTGGCTACACCTTC
12	TRBJ2-3	TRBV7-2	NA	many	CASSLYADTQYF	TGTGCCAGCAGCTTATATGCAGATACGCAGTATTTT